The 3 T cell receptor beta chains below come from one sample, sequenced in a study of tumor and adjacent non-tumor tissue in lung cancer. The library came from three nested PCR rounds adapted from ARM-PCR protocols. TCRdb re-called the multiplex PCR reads with MiXCR, one entry per CDR3 protein. The table has 90,000 to 130,000 distinct CDR3 sequences, about 87% seen once. No cell sorting was done before RNA was extracted from the tissue. Sequencing used lung tumor tissue. The receptors were gathered from a man between 70 and 80 years old with non-small cell lung cancer.

Concerning this clonotype: This may be a read error: a much more frequent sequence differs by one nucleotide. The conserved phenylalanine or tryptophan is not found at the CDR3 terminus, so this likely reflects a read error. The gene calls are TRBV30 and TRBJ1-1; D is possibly TRBD1 (5 bases). Trimming took 1 base from V and 1 from J, leaving 10 bases between them. The CDR3 loop spans 14 amino acids. Germline-derived CDR1 and CDR2 are GTSNPN and SVGIG (reference sequence). CDR3 DNA sequence: TGTGCCTGGAGTGGAGGGACGGAGAACACTGAAGCTTTCTCT. Amino acid sequence: CAWSGGTENTEAFS.

For this clonotype: No conserved phenylalanine or tryptophan is present at the end of the CDR3, so a read error is the likely explanation. This rearrangement joins TRBV6-5 to TRBJ1-2; D may be TRBD1 (6 bases). The CDR3 is 15 residues long. The germline V gene has CDR1 MNHEY and CDR2 SVGAGI. The CDR3, as DNA: TGTGCCAGCAGTGTTACAGGGATGGGCGCTTATGGTTACACCTGC. This encodes CASSVTGMGAYGYTC.

As regards this clonotype: A read error is likely, as this CDR3 ends without the conserved phenylalanine or tryptophan. CDR3 in DNA: TGTGCCAGCAAGAGACAGGGGAAAACTGAAGCTTTCTCT. This codes for CASKRQGKTEAFS. The rearrangement joins TRBV6-6 to TRBJ1-1; 8 nucleotides line up with TRBD1. The CDR3 totals 13 residues. From germline, CDR1 is MNHNY and CDR2 SVGAGI (reference sequence). V was clipped by 7 bases and J by 5 bases; unmatched bases: 6.